Sequencing of this T cell receptor beta chain was carried out in a study of T cell responses to AZD1222 COVID-19 vaccine. Details on this clone: Its antigen is still unknown.

Method: immunoSEQ multiplex PCR; TCRdb's copy keeps in-frame clones and lacks some. The sample has about 150,000 clones; 90% to 95% are singletons. V was pared by 4 bases and J by 0 bases, with 12 bases between. The germline CDR1 and CDR2 sequences are MGHRA and YSYEKL. The CDR3 loop spans 15 amino acids. Study observations and caveats: Mostly white British, mostly female donors; authors suggested clonal diversity may be underestimated. The number of AZD1222 recipients seropositive at baseline was only six. Among vaccine-associated CD4 TCRs, coverage spanned spike, with dominance at 160-218 and 743-854.

The sequence derives from an adult who received the AZD1222 COVID-19 vaccine. The material sequenced was peripheral blood, taken 28 days after the second AZD1222 dose. The chain has TRBV4-1 and TRBJ1-1; D is undetermined. The CDR3 region is CASSLTRELNTEAFF. CDR3 nucleotides: TGCGCCAGCAGCCTCACCCGGGAGTTGAACACTGAAGCTTTCTTT.